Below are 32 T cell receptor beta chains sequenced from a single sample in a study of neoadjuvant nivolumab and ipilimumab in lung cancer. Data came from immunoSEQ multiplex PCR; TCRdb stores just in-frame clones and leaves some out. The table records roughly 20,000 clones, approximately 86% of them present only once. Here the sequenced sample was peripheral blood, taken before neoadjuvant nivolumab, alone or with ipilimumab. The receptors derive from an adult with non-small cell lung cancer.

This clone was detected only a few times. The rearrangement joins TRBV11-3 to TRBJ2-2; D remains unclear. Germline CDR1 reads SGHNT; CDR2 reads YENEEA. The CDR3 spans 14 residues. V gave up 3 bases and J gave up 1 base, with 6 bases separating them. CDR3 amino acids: CASSLFGNTGELFF. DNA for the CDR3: TGTGCCAGCAGCTTGTTCGGGAACACCGGGGAGCTGTTTTTT.

The CDR3 loop is CASRPGNSYEQYF. The CDR3 region has the DNA TGTGCCAGCAGACCCGGGAACTCCTACGAGCAGTACTTC. The chain has TRBV5-6 and TRBJ2-7; maybe TRBD2 (5 bases). Germline V gene data show CDR1 as SGHDT and CDR2 as YYEEEE. The CDR3 extends over 13 amino acids. Trimming cost V 5 bases and J 0 bases, with 9 bases left between them.

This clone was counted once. The CDR3 nucleotides are TGTGCCAGCAGCCGAATTACAGGGACCATGAACACTGAAGCTTTCTTT. It codes for CASSRITGTMNTEAFF. The chain joins TRBV7-6 to TRBJ1-1; D perhaps matches TRBD1 (6 bases). With 5 bases removed from V and 0 bases from J, the gap between germline ends came to 16 bases. The CDR3 consists of 16 residues. Germline V gives CDR1 SGHVS, CDR2 FNYEAQ.

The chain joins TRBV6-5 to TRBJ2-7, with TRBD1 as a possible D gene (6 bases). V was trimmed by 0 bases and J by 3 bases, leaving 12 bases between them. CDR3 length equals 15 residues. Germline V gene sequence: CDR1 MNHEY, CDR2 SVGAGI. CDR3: CASSYSGTGNYEQYF. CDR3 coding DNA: TGTGCCAGCAGTTACTCGGGTACAGGGAACTACGAGCAGTACTTC.

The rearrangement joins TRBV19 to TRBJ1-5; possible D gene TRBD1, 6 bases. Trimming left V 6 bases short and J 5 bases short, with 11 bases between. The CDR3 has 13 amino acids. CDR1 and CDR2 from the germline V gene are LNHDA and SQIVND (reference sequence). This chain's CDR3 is CASSGGADQPQHF. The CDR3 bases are TGTGCCAGTAGCGGGGGCGCGGATCAGCCCCAGCATTTT. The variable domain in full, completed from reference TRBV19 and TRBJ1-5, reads DGGITQSPKYLFRKEGQNVTLSCEQNLNHDAMYWYRQDPGQGLRLIYYSQIVNDFQKGDIAEGYSVSREKKESFPLTVTSAQKNPTAFYLCASSGGADQPQHFGDGTRLSIL.

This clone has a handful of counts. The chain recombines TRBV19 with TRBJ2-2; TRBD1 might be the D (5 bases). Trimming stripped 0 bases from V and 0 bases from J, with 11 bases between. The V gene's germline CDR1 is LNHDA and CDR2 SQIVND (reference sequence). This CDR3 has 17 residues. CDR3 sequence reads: CASSIDREVSNTGELFF. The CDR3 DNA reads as TGTGCCAGTAGTATAGACAGGGAAGTGTCGAACACCGGGGAGCTGTTTTTT.

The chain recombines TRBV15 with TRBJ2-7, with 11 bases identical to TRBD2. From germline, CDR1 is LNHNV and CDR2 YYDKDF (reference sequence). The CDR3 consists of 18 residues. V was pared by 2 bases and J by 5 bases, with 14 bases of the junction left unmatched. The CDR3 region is CATSRSGTSGGGAHEQYF. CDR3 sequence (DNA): TGTGCCACCAGCAGATCCGGGACTAGCGGAGGAGGAGCCCACGAGCAGTACTTC.

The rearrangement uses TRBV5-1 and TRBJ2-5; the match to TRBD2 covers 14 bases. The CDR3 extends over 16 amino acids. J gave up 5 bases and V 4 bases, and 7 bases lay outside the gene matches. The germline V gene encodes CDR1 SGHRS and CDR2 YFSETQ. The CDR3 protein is CASSGGLAGDLETQYF. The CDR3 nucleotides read TGCGCCAGCAGCGGGGGACTAGCGGGAGATTTGGAGACCCAGTACTTC.

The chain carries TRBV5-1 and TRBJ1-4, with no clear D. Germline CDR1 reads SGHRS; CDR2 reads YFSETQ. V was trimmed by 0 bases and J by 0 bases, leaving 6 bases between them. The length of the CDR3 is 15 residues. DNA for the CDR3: TGCGCCAGCAGCTTGGATGGACCAACTAATGAAAAACTGTTTTTT. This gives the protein CASSLDGPTNEKLFF.

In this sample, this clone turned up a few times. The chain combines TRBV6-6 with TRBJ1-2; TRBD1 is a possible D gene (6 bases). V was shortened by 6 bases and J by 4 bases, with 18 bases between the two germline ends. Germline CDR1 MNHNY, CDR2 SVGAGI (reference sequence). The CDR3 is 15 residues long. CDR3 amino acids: CASSPIEGGGYGYTF. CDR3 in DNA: TGTGCCAGCAGCCCGATCGAGGGGGGAGGCTATGGCTACACCTTC.

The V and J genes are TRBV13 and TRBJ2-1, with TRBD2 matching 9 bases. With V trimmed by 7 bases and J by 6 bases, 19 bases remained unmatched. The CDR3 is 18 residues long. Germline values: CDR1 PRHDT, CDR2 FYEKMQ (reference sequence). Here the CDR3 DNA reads TGTGCCAGCAATGAAGGGCCTAGCGGGACTCGGGGATTCAATGAGCAGTTCTTC. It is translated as CASNEGPSGTRGFNEQFF.

CDR3 nucleotides: TGTGCCAGCAGCTTAGCGGAGGGGGCTCTCAGCAATGAGCAGTTCTTC. Translated: CASSLAEGALSNEQFF. The gene calls are TRBV5-6 and TRBJ2-1, with D possibly being TRBD1 (7 bases). This CDR3 contains 16 residues. In germline, CDR1 is SGHDT, CDR2 YYEEEE. Trimming took 2 bases from V and 6 from J, leaving 18 bases between them.

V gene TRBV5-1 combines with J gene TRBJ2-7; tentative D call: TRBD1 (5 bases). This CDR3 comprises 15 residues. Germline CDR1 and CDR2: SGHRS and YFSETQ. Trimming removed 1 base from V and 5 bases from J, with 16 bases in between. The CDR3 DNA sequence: TGCGCCAGCAGCTTGAGCACAGGTGTTATGGACGAGCAGTACTTC. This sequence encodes CASSLSTGVMDEQYF.

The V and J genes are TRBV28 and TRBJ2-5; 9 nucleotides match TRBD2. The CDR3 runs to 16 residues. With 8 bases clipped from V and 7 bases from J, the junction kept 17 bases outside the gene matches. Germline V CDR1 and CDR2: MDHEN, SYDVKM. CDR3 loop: CASRLGAGGGIRTQYF. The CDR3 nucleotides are TGTGCCAGCCGGTTGGGGGCGGGAGGGGGAATACGGACCCAGTACTTC.

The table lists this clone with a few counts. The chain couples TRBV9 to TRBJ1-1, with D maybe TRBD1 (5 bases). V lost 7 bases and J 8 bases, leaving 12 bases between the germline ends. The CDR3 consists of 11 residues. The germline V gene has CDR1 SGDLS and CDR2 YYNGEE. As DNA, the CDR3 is TGTGCCAGCCGTCGGGAGGGGGAAGCTTTCTTT. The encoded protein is CASRREGEAFF.

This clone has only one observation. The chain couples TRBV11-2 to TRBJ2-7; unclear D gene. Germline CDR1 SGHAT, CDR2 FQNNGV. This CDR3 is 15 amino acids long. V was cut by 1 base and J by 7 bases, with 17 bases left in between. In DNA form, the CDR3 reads TGTGCCAGCAGCTTAGCTCGGTTAGGTTTGGGTGAGCAGTACTTC. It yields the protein CASSLARLGLGEQYF. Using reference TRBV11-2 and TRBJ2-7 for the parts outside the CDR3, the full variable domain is EAGVAQSPRYKIIEKRQSVAFWCNPISGHATLYWYQQILGQGPKLLIQFQNNGVVDDSQLPKDRFSAERLKGVDSTLKIQPAKLEDSAVYLCASSLARLGLGEQYFGPGTRLTVT.

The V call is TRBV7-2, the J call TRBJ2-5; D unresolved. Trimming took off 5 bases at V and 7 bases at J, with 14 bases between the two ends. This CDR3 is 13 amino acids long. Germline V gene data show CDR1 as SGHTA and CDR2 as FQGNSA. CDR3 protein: CASSPGQYGTQYF. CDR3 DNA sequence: TGTGCCAGCAGCCCGGGCCAGTACGGGACCCAGTACTTC.

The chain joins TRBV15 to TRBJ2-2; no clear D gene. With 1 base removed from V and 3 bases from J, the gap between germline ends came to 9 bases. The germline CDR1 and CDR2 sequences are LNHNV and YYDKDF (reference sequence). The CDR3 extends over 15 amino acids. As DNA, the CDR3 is TGTGCCACCAGCAGAGCTGGGCGTGACACCGGGGAGCTGTTTTTT. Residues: CATSRAGRDTGELFF.

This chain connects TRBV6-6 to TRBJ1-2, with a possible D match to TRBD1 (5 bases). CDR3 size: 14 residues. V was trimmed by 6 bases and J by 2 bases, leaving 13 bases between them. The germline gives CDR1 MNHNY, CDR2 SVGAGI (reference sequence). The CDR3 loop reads CASSYGQVNYGYTF. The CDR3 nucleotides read TGTGCCAGCAGCTACGGACAAGTAAACTATGGCTACACCTTC.

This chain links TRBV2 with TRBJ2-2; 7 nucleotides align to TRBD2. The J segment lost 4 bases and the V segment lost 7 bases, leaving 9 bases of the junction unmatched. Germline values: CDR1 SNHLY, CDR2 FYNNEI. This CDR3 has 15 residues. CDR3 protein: CASTESGNPTGELFF. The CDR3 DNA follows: TGTGCCAGCACCGAAAGCGGGAACCCCACCGGGGAGCTGTTTTTT.

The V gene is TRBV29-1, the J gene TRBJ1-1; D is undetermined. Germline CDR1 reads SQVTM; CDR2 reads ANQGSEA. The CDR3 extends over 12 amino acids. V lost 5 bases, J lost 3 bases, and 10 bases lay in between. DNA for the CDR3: TGCAGCGTTACAGAGATGGACACTGAAGCTTTCTTT. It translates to CSVTEMDTEAFF.

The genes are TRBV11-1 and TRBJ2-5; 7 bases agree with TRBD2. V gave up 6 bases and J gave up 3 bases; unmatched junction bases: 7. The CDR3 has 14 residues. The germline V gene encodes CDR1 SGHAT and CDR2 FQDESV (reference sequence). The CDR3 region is CASSPLGGKETQYF. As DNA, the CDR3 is TGTGCCAGCAGTCCATTGGGGGGGAAAGAGACCCAGTACTTC.

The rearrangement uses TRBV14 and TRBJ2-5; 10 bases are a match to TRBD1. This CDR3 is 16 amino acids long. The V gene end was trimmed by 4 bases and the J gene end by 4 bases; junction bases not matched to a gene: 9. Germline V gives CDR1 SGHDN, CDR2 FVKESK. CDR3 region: CASSLHWTGGGETQYF. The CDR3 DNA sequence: TGTGCCAGCAGCCTCCACTGGACAGGGGGTGGAGAGACCCAGTACTTC.

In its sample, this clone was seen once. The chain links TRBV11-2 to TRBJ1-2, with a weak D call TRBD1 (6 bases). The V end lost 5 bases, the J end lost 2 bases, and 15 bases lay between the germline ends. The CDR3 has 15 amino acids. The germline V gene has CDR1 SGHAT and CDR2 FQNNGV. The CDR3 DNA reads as TGTGCCAGCAGCCTCGGTTTGACAGGCAACTATGGCTACACCTTC. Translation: CASSLGLTGNYGYTF. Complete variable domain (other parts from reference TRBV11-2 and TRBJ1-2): EAGVAQSPRYKIIEKRQSVAFWCNPISGHATLYWYQQILGQGPKLLIQFQNNGVVDDSQLPKDRFSAERLKGVDSTLKIQPAKLEDSAVYLCASSLGLTGNYGYTFGSGTRLTVV.

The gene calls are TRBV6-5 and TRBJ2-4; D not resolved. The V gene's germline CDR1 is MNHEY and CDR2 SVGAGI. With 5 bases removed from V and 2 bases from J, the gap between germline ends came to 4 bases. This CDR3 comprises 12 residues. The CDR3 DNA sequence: TGTGCCAGCAGTCGCCCCAAAAACATTCAGTACTTC. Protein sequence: CASSRPKNIQYF.

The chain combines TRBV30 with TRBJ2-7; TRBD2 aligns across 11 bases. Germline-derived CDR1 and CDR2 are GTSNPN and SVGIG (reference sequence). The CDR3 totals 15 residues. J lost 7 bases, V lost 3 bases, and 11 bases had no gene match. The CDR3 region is CAWRNFISGRGEQYF. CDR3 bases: TGTGCCTGGAGGAATTTTATTAGCGGGAGGGGAGAGCAGTACTTC. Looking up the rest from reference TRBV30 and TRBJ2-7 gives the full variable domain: SQTIHQWPATLVQPVGSPLSLECTVEGTSNPNLYWYRQAAGRGLQLLFYSVGIGQISSEVPQNLSASRPQDRQFILSSKKLLLSDSGFYLCAWRNFISGRGEQYFGPGTRLTVT.

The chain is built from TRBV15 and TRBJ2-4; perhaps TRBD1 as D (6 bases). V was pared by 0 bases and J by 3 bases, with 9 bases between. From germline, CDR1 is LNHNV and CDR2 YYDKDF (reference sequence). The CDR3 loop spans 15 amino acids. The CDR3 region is CATSRDRDNKNIQYF. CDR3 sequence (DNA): TGTGCCACCAGCAGAGATCGGGACAACAAAAACATTCAGTACTTC.

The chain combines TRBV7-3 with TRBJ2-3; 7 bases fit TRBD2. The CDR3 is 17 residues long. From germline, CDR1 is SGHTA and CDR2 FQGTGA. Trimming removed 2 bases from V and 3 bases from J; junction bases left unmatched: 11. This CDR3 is CASSLLERREFTDTQYF. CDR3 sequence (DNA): TGTGCCAGCAGCTTATTAGAGAGGCGGGAGTTTACAGATACGCAGTATTTT. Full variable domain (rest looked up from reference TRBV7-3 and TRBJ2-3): GAGVSQTPSNKVTEKGKYVELRCDPISGHTALYWYRQSLGQGPEFLIYFQGTGAADDSGLPNDRFFAVRPEGSVSTLKIQRTERGDSAVYLCASSLLERREFTDTQYFGPGTRLTVL.

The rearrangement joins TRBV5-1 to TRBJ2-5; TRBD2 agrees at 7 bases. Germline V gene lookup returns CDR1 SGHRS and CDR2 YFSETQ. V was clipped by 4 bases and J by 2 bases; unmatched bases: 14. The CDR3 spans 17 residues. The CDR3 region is CASSLPVPAGRQETQYF. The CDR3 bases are TGCGCCAGCAGCCTACCGGTACCAGCGGGAAGGCAAGAGACCCAGTACTTC.

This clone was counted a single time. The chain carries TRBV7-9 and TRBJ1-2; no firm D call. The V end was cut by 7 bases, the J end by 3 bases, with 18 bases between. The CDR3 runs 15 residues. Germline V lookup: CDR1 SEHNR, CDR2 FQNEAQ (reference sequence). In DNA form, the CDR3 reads TGTGCCAGCAAACTTAGTCGGGGATCGGACTATGGCTACACCTTC. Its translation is CASKLSRGSDYGYTF.

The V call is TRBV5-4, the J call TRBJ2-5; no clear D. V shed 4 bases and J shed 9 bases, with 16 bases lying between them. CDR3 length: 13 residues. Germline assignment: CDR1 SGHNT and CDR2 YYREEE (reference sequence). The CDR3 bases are TGTGCCAGCAGCCCAGAGGTTCACGGAGCCCAGTACTTC. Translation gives CASSPEVHGAQYF.

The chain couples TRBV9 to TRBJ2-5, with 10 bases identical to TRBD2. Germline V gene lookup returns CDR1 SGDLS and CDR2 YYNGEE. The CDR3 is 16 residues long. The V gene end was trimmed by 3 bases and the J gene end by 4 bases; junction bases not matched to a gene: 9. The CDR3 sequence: CASSDTLAGGRETQYF. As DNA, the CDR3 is TGTGCCAGCAGCGATACGTTAGCGGGAGGAAGAGAGACCCAGTACTTC.